The 10 T cell receptor beta chains presented below share a single source sample, sequenced in a study of beta chain features in type 1 diabetes. Whole-study findings and limits: A moderate, significant TCRB CDR3 shortening appeared in type 1 diabetes across four CD4+ subsets.

Which antigens these TCRs recognize remains unknown. Of the isolated RNA, all was reverse transcribed, and so the sequenced material was expressed TCRB transcripts. Profiling relied on immunoSEQ multiplex PCR, and the TCRdb table lists in-frame clones only, not all of them. The sample consists of approximately 360,000 clones, around 12% of them appearing once. Sample: naive CD4+ T cells from blood. The receptors stem from a woman between 18 and 29 years old with type 1 diabetes.

In its sample, this clone was seen a few times. V usage is TRBV6-5 and J usage is TRBJ2-1, with 10 bases matching TRBD2. The germline V gene encodes CDR1 MNHEY and CDR2 SVGAGI. The CDR3 is 15 amino acids. V dropped 5 bases and J dropped 5; count of bases not matched to a gene: 6. The DNA of the CDR3 is TGTGCCAGCAGTGCGTGGCTAGCGGGAGACAATGAGCAGTTCTTC. Amino acid sequence: CASSAWLAGDNEQFF.

This clone has just a few counts. The genes are TRBV7-3 and TRBJ2-7; 7 bases map to TRBD2. The CDR3 contains 13 residues. V trimming: 4 bases; J trimming: 6 bases; junction bases outside the gene matches: 6. CDR1 and CDR2 from the germline V gene are SGHTA and FQGTGA. In nucleotides, the CDR3 is TGTGCCAGCAGCTCTGGGGGGGGGTCCGAGCAGTACTTC. It specifies CASSSGGGSEQYF.

The chain couples TRBV27 to TRBJ2-5, with 8 positions matching TRBD2. CDR3 length: 14 residues. The J segment lost 6 bases and the V segment lost 5 bases, leaving 8 bases of the junction unmatched. Germline V gene sequence: CDR1 MNHEY, CDR2 SMNVEV (reference sequence). CDR3 sequence reads: CASSDPGGPQTQYF. In DNA form, the CDR3 reads TGTGCCAGCAGTGATCCGGGAGGGCCGCAGACCCAGTACTTC.

This clone was observed a handful of times. The gene calls are TRBV7-9 and TRBJ1-6; the D is unclear. Per the germline V gene, CDR1 is SEHNR and CDR2 is FQNEAQ (reference sequence). CDR3 length: 16 amino acids. V dropped 3 bases and J dropped 10 bases, with 19 bases sitting between them. The CDR3 region is CASSFPPAGLRSPLHF. The CDR3 DNA follows: TGTGCCAGCAGCTTTCCACCTGCGGGGTTGAGGTCACCCCTCCACTTT.

A few counts support this clone. The rearrangement uses TRBV29-1 and TRBJ2-5; D is unclear. Near its end, the DNA agrees better with TRBJ2-7, so the J call may be wrong. The germline V gene has CDR1 SQVTM and CDR2 ANQGSEA. This CDR3 contains 13 residues. The CDR3 DNA reads as TGCAGCGTTGAAGATAGCCTAACCTACGAGCAGTACTTC. Protein: CSVEDSLTYEQYF.

V usage is TRBV19 and J usage is TRBJ2-5; D might be TRBD1 (5 bases). Trimming shortened V by 1 base and J by 5 bases, and 14 bases separated the two germline ends. Germline CDR1 reads LNHDA; CDR2 reads SQIVND (reference sequence). The CDR3 spans 15 residues. The CDR3 loop is CASSIVLTVGETQYF. CDR3 sequence (DNA): TGTGCCAGTAGTATAGTTTTGACAGTTGGTGAGACCCAGTACTTC.

This chain connects TRBV6-5 to TRBJ1-2; no reliable D call. This CDR3 is 14 amino acids long. V was pared by 0 bases and J by 2 bases, with 7 bases between. Germline V CDR1 and CDR2: MNHEY, SVGAGI. CDR3 loop: CASSYSPSNYGYTF. DNA for the CDR3: TGTGCCAGCAGTTACTCCCCGAGCAACTATGGCTACACCTTC.

This chain connects TRBV29-1 to TRBJ2-1, with 7 positions matching TRBD2. V was clipped by 6 bases and J by 4 bases; unmatched bases: 3. Germline-derived CDR1 and CDR2 are SQVTM and ANQGSEA. The CDR3 extends over 12 amino acids. The CDR3 DNA sequence: TGCAGCGTGCGGGAGATTTACAATGAGCAGTTCTTC. Translation gives CSVREIYNEQFF.

The V call is TRBV4-3, the J call TRBJ2-5, with TRBD2 identical over 7 bases. This CDR3 is 16 amino acids long. V shed 0 bases, J shed 1 base, and the junction held 5 bases outside the gene matches. Germline CDR1 is LGHNA and CDR2 is YSLEER. The CDR3 spells CASSQDVRGTQETQYF. The CDR3 DNA sequence: TGCGCCAGCAGCCAAGATGTGCGGGGGACCCAAGAGACCCAGTACTTC.

This clone was seen a few times. The V gene is TRBV18, the J gene TRBJ2-3; no clear D. CDR1 is KGHSH, CDR2 LQKENI, per germline. Trimming took off 3 bases at V and 2 bases at J, with 9 bases between the two ends. The CDR3 consists of 14 residues. CDR3 DNA: TGTGCCAGCTCACCCCCCCCCTCCACAGATACGCAGTATTTT. Its translation is CASSPPPSTDTQYF.